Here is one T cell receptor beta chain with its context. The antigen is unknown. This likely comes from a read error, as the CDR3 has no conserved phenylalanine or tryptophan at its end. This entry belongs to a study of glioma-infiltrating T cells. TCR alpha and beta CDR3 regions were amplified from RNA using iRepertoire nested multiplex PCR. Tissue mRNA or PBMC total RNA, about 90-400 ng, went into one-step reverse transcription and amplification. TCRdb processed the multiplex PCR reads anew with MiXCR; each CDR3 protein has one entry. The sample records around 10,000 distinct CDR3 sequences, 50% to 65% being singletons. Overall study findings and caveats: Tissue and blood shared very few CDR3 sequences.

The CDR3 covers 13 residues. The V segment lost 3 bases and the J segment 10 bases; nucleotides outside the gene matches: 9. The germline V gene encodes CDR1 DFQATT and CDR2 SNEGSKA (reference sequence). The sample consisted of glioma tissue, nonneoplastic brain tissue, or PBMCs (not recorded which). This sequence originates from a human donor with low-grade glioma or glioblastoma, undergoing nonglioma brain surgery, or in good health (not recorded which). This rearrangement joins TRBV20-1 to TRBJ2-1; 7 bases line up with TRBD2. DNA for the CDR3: TGCAGTGCTAGTCGCGCGGGAGTACGCGAGCAGTTCTTA. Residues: CSASRAGVREQFL.